The 20 T cell receptor beta chains listed next were all sequenced from one sample in a study of OX40 agonist ivuxolimab in advanced cancers. The data were produced by immunoSEQ multiplex PCR, yet TCRdb's version contains in-frame clones alone and is incomplete. The table includes some 86,000 clones, about 91% detected once. Sequenced here: CD4+ or CD8+ T cells sorted from blood, sampled in a trial of the OX40 agonist ivuxolimab. Every receptor here comes from an adult with an advanced solid tumor such as melanoma, head and neck, liver or kidney cancer.

A remark on this clone: The junction and the germline gene differ at one end; a read error may be behind it. The chain recombines TRBV7-7 with TRBJ1-1, with D perhaps TRBD1 (5 bases). The CDR3 runs 13 residues. Per germline, CDR1 SSHAT and CDR2 FNYEAQ (reference sequence). CDR3 residues: CASSPRDGGEAFF. CDR3 nucleotide sequence: TGTGCTAGCAGCCCGAGGGACGGGGGTGAAGCTTTCTTT.

The chain couples TRBV14 to TRBJ2-1, with 8 bases aligning to TRBD2. CDR1 and CDR2 (germline): SGHDN, FVKESK. V shed 4 bases, J shed 0 bases, and the junction held 8 bases outside the gene matches. The CDR3 length is 17 residues. The CDR3, as DNA: TGTGCCAGCAGCCTACTGGCGGGAGGCGGCTCCTACAATGAGCAGTTCTTC. Translation gives CASSLLAGGGSYNEQFF.

The V gene is TRBV6-5, the J gene TRBJ2-7, with D perhaps being TRBD1 or TRBD2 (5 bases each). Germline-derived CDR1 and CDR2 are MNHEY and SVGAGI. The CDR3 is made up of 13 amino acids. With 3 bases removed from V and 3 bases from J, the gap between germline ends came to 9 bases. As DNA, the CDR3 is TGTGCCAGCAGTTATACAGGACTCTACGAGCAGTACTTC. Its protein is CASSYTGLYEQYF.

The V and J genes are TRBV15 and TRBJ2-5; 8 positions agree with TRBD1. This CDR3 is 14 amino acids long. V lost 5 bases, J lost 2 bases, and 4 bases stayed unmatched. Germline V gene sequence: CDR1 LNHNV, CDR2 YYDKDF (reference sequence). The CDR3, as DNA: TGTGCCACCAGCCAGGGGGCCGATCAAGAGACCCAGTACTTC. Its protein is CATSQGADQETQYF.

The chain uses TRBV7-9 and TRBJ2-1; D not resolved. The germline V gene has CDR1 SEHNR and CDR2 FQNEAQ (reference sequence). V was shortened by 1 base and J by 10 bases, with 5 bases between the two germline ends. CDR3 length equals 11 residues. This chain's CDR3 is CASSLGREQFF. DNA for the CDR3: TGTGCCAGCAGCTTAGGTCGAGAGCAGTTCTTC.

The rearrangement uses TRBV19 and TRBJ1-5, with 9 positions matching TRBD1. V shed 5 bases and J 0 bases; nucleotides not matched to a gene: 5. The CDR3 spans 16 residues. CDR1 and CDR2 (germline): LNHDA, SQIVND (reference sequence). The CDR3 here is CASSAGTGNSNQPQHF. DNA of the CDR3: TGTGCCAGTAGTGCCGGGACAGGGAATAGCAATCAGCCCCAGCATTTT.

The V call is TRBV19, the J call TRBJ2-7; either TRBD1 or TRBD2 may fit D (5 bases each). The CDR3 consists of 13 residues. Trimming left V 7 bases short and J 4 bases short, with 14 bases between. CDR1 and CDR2 (germline): LNHDA, SQIVND (reference sequence). The DNA for the CDR3 is TGTGCCAGTATGGGGCAGGGAGTGTACGAGCAGTACTTC. Its protein product is CASMGQGVYEQYF. The full variable domain, in which reference TRBV19 and TRBJ2-7 provide the parts outside the CDR3, is DGGITQSPKYLFRKEGQNVTLSCEQNLNHDAMYWYRQDPGQGLRLIYYSQIVNDFQKGDIAEGYSVSREKKESFPLTVTSAQKNPTAFYLCASMGQGVYEQYFGPGTRLTVT.

The genes are TRBV2 and TRBJ2-7; D is unclear. Trimming stripped 0 bases from V and 5 bases from J, with 11 bases between. The germline CDR1 and CDR2 sequences are SNHLY and FYNNEI. The CDR3 loop spans 14 amino acids. The CDR3 here is CASSEATTRHEQYF. CDR3 sequence (DNA): TGTGCCAGCAGTGAAGCTACGACCCGGCACGAGCAGTACTTC.

This chain uses TRBV7-6 with TRBJ2-2; TRBD1 might be the D (5 bases). CDR1 is SGHVS and CDR2 is FNYEAQ in the germline V gene. CDR3 size: 15 residues. The V end lost 5 bases, the J end lost 2 bases, and 12 bases lay between the germline ends. CDR3: CASSVDGQNTGELFF. The CDR3 DNA is TGTGCCAGCAGCGTTGATGGACAAAACACCGGGGAGCTGTTTTTT.

This chain connects TRBV6-5 to TRBJ2-2; no firm D call. The CDR3 has 13 residues. The germline gives CDR1 MNHEY, CDR2 SVGAGI. Trimming left V 8 bases short and J 0 bases short, with 7 bases between. For the CDR3, the DNA is TGTGCCAGCCAAGTAGCGAACACCGGGGAGCTGTTTTTT. Translating it yields CASQVANTGELFF.

The chain carries TRBV6-4 and TRBJ2-1; 13 bases align to TRBD2. V shed 4 bases, J shed 7 bases, and the junction held 1 base outside the gene matches. This CDR3 spans 14 amino acids. The germline V gene has CDR1 MRHNA and CDR2 SNTAGT. CDR3 loop: CASSVLAGGNEQFF. CDR3 nucleotide sequence: TGTGCCAGCAGTGTACTAGCGGGAGGGAATGAGCAGTTCTTC.

The rearrangement links TRBV20-1 to TRBJ1-6; D ambiguous. The CDR3 has 11 amino acids. Germline loops: CDR1 DFQATT, CDR2 SNEGSKA (reference sequence). The CDR3 sequence is CSSAAESPLHF. CDR3 nucleotides: TGCAGCTCGGCGGCGGAGTCACCCCTCCACTTT.

V usage is TRBV11-3 and J usage is TRBJ2-3, with 7 bases lining up with TRBD2. The CDR3 spans 15 residues. J gave up 6 bases and V 6 bases, and 12 bases lay outside the gene matches. From germline, CDR1 is SGHNT and CDR2 YENEEA. The CDR3 loop reads CASSREGGPTDTQYF. The CDR3 nucleotides are TGTGCCAGCAGTAGGGAGGGAGGGCCTACGGATACGCAGTATTTT.

This clone was seen more than once but under ten times. Here the CDR3 reads CAISEEHRNQPQHF. The CDR3 DNA sequence: TGTGCCATCAGTGAAGAACACAGAAATCAGCCCCAGCATTTT. The rearrangement uses TRBV10-3 and TRBJ1-5; no definite D call. CDR3 length: 14 amino acids. V lost 3 bases to trimming and J lost 4 bases, with 10 bases between them. Germline CDR1 is ENHRY and CDR2 is SYGVKD.

The gene calls are TRBV5-1 and TRBJ2-1, with D possibly being TRBD1 (5 bases). The ends were cut back, 4 bases at V and 1 base at J, with 15 bases in the middle. CDR1 is SGHRS and CDR2 is YFSETQ in the germline V gene. The CDR3 length is 16 residues. The CDR3 DNA reads as TGCGCCAGCAGCCCTCCAGGCCACAGGTCCTACAATGAGCAGTTCTTC. This encodes CASSPPGHRSYNEQFF.

This clone was detected once. The chain carries TRBV6-1 and TRBJ2-1; 9 nucleotides match TRBD2. The germline V gene has CDR1 MNHNS and CDR2 SASEGT. This CDR3 contains 13 residues. After removal of 6 bases from V and 7 bases from J, the junction contained 4 bases not matched to a gene. Written as DNA, the CDR3 is TGTGCCAGCAGCCGGACTAGCGTGAATGAGCAGTTCTTC. Translation: CASSRTSVNEQFF.

The V call is TRBV7-2, the J call TRBJ1-3; D not certain. The CDR3 is made up of 12 amino acids. CDR1 is SGHTA, CDR2 FQGNSA, per germline. Trimming left V 5 bases short and J 9 bases short, with 11 bases between. The CDR3 DNA is TGTGCCAGCAGCCATCGGGTGGGCACCATATATTTT. Translated: CASSHRVGTIYF.

The CDR3 sequence is CASSFEAGEKLFF. CDR3 DNA: TGTGCCAGCAGTTTCGAGGCCGGTGAAAAACTGTTTTTT. The chain has TRBV28 and TRBJ1-4; no firm D call. The germline gives CDR1 MDHEN, CDR2 SYDVKM. V was shortened by 3 bases and J by 7 bases, with 9 bases between the two germline ends. This CDR3 has 13 residues.

The chain is built from TRBV28 and TRBJ1-1; D is unresolved. CDR3 size: 14 residues. CDR1 and CDR2 (germline): MDHEN, SYDVKM. V was shortened by 3 bases and J by 0 bases, with 8 bases between the two germline ends. Here the CDR3 DNA reads TGTGCCAGCAGTTTTGGACGGCTGAACACTGAAGCTTTCTTT. Translated: CASSFGRLNTEAFF.

The chain links TRBV10-3 to TRBJ1-3; possible D gene TRBD1, 6 bases. With 2 bases removed from V and 4 bases from J, the gap between germline ends came to 18 bases. There are 17 residues in the CDR3. Germline V CDR1 and CDR2: ENHRY, SYGVKD. CDR3 residues: CAISESPPRTVGNTIYF. Here the CDR3 DNA reads TGTGCCATCAGTGAGAGCCCCCCCCGGACAGTAGGAAACACCATATATTTT.